This is a list of T cell receptor beta chains from one sample in a study of blood T cells in healthy people across ages. TCRdb recomputed calls from the 5' RACE reads with MiXCR, one row per CDR3 protein. The data show over 600,000 distinct CDR3 sequences, 35% to 50% seen once. Sequencing input: blood. These TCRs come from a man older than 75 in good health. Each CDR3 is given with its conserved first and last residue. Each record gives: CDR3 DNA, CDR3 protein, D gene, V gene, clone size, J gene, CDR3 length. D genes are given only for firm matches. Only part of the rows carry a size: once, few, many, or a class if the clone is expanded.

DNA: TGTGCCAGCACCTCAGACGGGGACAGGGGCCGGCCGTTCTATGGCTACACCTTC
CDR3: CASTSDGDRGRPFYGYTF
D: TRBD1
V: TRBV28
size: few
J: TRBJ1-2
length: 18

DNA: TGTGCCAGCAGCTCGCTCCCTCGACTAGCGGGTCCCCGCACAGATACGCAGTATTTT
CDR3: CASSSLPRLAGPRTDTQYF
D: TRBD2
V: TRBV7-2
size: .
J: TRBJ2-3
length: 19

DNA: TGTGCCTCACGGCGGGGCGTAGAGTCCTCAGATACGCAGTATTTT
CDR3: CASRRGVESSDTQYF
D: .
V: TRBV10-3
size: .
J: TRBJ2-3
length: 15

DNA: TGTGCCAGCAGTCCACTAGGGACAGATCAAGAGACCCAGTACTTC
CDR3: CASSPLGTDQETQYF
D: TRBD1
V: TRBV12-3/TRBV12-4
size: .
J: TRBJ2-5
length: 15

DNA: TGTGCCAGCTCACCGACCGACTCCTACAATGAGCAGTTCTTC
CDR3: CASSPTDSYNEQFF
D: .
V: TRBV18
size: .
J: TRBJ2-1
length: 14

DNA: TGTGCCAGCAGCCTCGGACAGGGAATGGGCCTGGAGACCCAGTACTTC
CDR3: CASSLGQGMGLETQYF
D: TRBD1
V: TRBV3-1
size: .
J: TRBJ2-5
length: 16

DNA: TGTGCCATGGACAGGGGGCGAAATTCACCCCTCCACTTT
CDR3: CAMDRGRNSPLHF
D: TRBD1
V: TRBV30
size: .
J: TRBJ1-6
length: 13

DNA: TGTGCCGGCAGCTCGGGGACTAGCGGGAGGTACATTCAGTACTTC
CDR3: CAGSSGTSGRYIQYF
D: TRBD2
V: TRBV7-2
size: .
J: TRBJ2-4
length: 15

DNA: TGCAGTGCCGAAACAGGGGGCGCTTCTGAAAAACTGTTTTTT
CDR3: CSAETGGASEKLFF
D: TRBD1
V: TRBV20-1
size: .
J: TRBJ1-4
length: 14

DNA: TGTGCCAGCAAAAGACTAGCGGGAGTTTACGAGCAGTACTTC
CDR3: CASKRLAGVYEQYF
D: TRBD2
V: TRBV27
size: once
J: TRBJ2-7
length: 14

DNA: TGCAGCGGATACAGGGGCGAAGGCTACACCTTC
CDR3: CSGYRGEGYTF
D: TRBD1
V: TRBV29-1
size: few
J: TRBJ1-2
length: 11

DNA: TGTGCCACCAGTGATTTGAGGACTTTGGCTACCGGGGAGCTGTTTTTT
CDR3: CATSDLRTLATGELFF
D: .
V: TRBV24-1
size: .
J: TRBJ2-2
length: 16

DNA: TGTGCCACATCGGGGGGGGCAGAGGCCAACGTCCTGACTTTC
CDR3: CATSGGAEANVLTF
D: TRBD2
V: TRBV30
size: .
J: TRBJ2-6
length: 14

DNA: TGTGCCAGCAAGAAGCTGAACACTGAAGCTTTCTTT
CDR3: CASKKLNTEAFF
D: .
V: TRBV28
size: .
J: TRBJ1-1
length: 12

DNA: TGCGCCAGCAGCTCCGCAGTGGGGGCAGATACGCAGTATTTT
CDR3: CASSSAVGADTQYF
D: .
V: TRBV5-1
size: many
J: TRBJ2-3
length: 14

DNA: TGTGCCAGCAGCTTATTTCTCCGGAATTCACCCCTCCACTTT
CDR3: CASSLFLRNSPLHF
D: .
V: TRBV7-3
size: few
J: TRBJ1-6
length: 14

DNA: TGCAGCGTTGAAATCCTCGGCGGGGATCGGAACATTCAGTACTTC
CDR3: CSVEILGGDRNIQYF
D: .
V: TRBV29-1
size: .
J: TRBJ2-4
length: 15

DNA: TGTGCCAGCAGCGTAGGGGGACAGTCCCAAGAGACCCAGTACTTC
CDR3: CASSVGGQSQETQYF
D: TRBD1
V: TRBV9
size: .
J: TRBJ2-5
length: 15

DNA: TGTGCCAGCAGCCCCTTGCGGGCGCTAAGCACAGATACGCAGTATTTT
CDR3: CASSPLRALSTDTQYF
D: .
V: TRBV7-2
size: many
J: TRBJ2-3
length: 16

DNA: TGCAGCGTTGCCGGAGGGTGGGGTACAGCTTGGGGTAGCACAGATACGCAGTATTTT
CDR3: CSVAGGWGTAWGSTDTQYF
D: .
V: TRBV29-1
size: few
J: TRBJ2-3
length: 19

DNA: TGCGCCAGCAGCTTTACAGGGGCCCCCTACGAGCAGTACTTC
CDR3: CASSFTGAPYEQYF
D: TRBD1
V: TRBV5-1
size: .
J: TRBJ2-7
length: 14

DNA: TGCAGTGCTGCCAGAGGTTCAGGCACGGATACGCAGTATTTT
CDR3: CSAARGSGTDTQYF
D: .
V: TRBV20-1
size: .
J: TRBJ2-3
length: 14

DNA: TGTGCCAGCAGGTACAGGGATAGCAATCAGCCCCAGCATTTT
CDR3: CASRYRDSNQPQHF
D: .
V: TRBV12-3/TRBV12-4
size: few
J: TRBJ1-5
length: 14

DNA: TGTGCCAGCAGGTGGTCCGGGACAGCTGACGAGCAGTACTTC
CDR3: CASRWSGTADEQYF
D: TRBD1
V: TRBV7-2
size: .
J: TRBJ2-7
length: 14